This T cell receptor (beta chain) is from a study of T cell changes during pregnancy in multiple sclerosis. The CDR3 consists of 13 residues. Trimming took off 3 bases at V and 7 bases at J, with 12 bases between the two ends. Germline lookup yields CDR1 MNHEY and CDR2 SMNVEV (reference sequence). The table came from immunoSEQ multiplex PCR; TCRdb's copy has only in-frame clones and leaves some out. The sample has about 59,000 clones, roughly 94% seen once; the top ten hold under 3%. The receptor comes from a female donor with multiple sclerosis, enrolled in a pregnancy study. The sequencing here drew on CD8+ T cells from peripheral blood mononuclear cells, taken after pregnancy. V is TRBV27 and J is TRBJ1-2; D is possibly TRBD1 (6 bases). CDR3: CASSFLGAAGYTF. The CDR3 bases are TGTGCCAGCAGTTTTTTGGGGGCCGCTGGCTACACCTTC.